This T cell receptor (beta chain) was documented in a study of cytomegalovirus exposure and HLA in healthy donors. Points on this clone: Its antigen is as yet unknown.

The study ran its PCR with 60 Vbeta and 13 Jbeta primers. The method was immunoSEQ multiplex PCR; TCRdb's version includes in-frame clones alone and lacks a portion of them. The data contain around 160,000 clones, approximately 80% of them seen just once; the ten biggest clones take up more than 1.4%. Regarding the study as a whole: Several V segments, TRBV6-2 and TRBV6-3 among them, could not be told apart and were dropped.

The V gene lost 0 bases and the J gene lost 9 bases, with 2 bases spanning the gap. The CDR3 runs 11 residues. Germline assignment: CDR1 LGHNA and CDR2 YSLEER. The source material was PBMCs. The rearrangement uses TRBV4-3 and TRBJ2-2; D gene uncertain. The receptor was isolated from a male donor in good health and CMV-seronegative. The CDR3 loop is CASSQDRELFF. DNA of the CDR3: TGCGCCAGCAGCCAAGATAGGGAGCTGTTTTTT.